This T cell receptor beta chain was identified in a study of T cells in Graves' hyperthyroidism and ophthalmopathy. V shed 10 bases and J 4 bases; nucleotides not matched to a gene: 5. The germline CDR1 and CDR2 sequences are MNHEY and SVGEGT. The CDR3 has 13 residues. Newly diagnosed hyperthyroidism, duration under 2 months, in patients aged 18 to 65. There are many counts of this clonotype. Amplification of TCR beta CDR3 regions used RNA as the template. Initially, a first-round RT-PCR of the TCR CDR3 employed the HTBI primer set. MiXCR, run by TCRdb on the multiplex PCR reads, gives a single entry per CDR3 protein. The sample shows hundreds of thousands of distinct CDR3 sequences, over 15% of them seen only once.

This TCR was sampled from a woman younger than 30 with Graves' hyperthyroidism. Sample: blood. This chain joins TRBV6-2 or TRBV6-3 and TRBJ2-2, with 8 bases lining up with TRBD1. This CDR3 is CAIGTGVTGELFF. The CDR3, as DNA: TGTGCCATCGGGACAGGCGTCACCGGGGAGCTGTTTTTT.